This T cell receptor beta chain was recovered during a study of T cell changes during pregnancy in multiple sclerosis. The protocol was immunoSEQ multiplex PCR, while the TCRdb copy is restricted to in-frame clones and leaves out a portion. Here the sample spans 33,000 or so clones, more than 75% being singletons. V lost 0 bases and J 3 bases, leaving 9 bases between the germline ends. The CDR3 sequence is 16 residues long. The germline V gene encodes CDR1 LGHNA and CDR2 YSLEER. The clonotype comes from a female donor in good health, enrolled as a control in a pregnancy study. The sequences come from peripheral blood, collected in the third trimester of pregnancy. V usage is TRBV4-3 and J usage is TRBJ1-6; D unclear. CDR3: CASSQDVRHYNSPLHF. Written as DNA, the CDR3 is TGCGCCAGCAGCCAAGACGTGCGGCACTATAATTCACCCCTCCACTTT.